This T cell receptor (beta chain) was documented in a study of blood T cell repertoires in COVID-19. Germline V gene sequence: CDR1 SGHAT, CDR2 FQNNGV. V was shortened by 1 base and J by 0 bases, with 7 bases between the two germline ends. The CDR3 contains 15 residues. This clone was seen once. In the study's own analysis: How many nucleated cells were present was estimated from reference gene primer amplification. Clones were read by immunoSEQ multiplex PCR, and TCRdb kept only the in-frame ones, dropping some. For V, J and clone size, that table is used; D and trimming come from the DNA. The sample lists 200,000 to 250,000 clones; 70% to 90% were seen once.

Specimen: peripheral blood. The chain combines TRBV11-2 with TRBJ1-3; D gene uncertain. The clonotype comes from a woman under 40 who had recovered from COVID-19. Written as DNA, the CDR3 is TGTGCCAGCAGCTTAGGTGTCAACTCTGGAAACACCATATATTTT. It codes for CASSLGVNSGNTIYF.